This T cell receptor (beta chain) was captured by sequencing in a study of blood T cells in healthy people across ages. Study-wide results and limits: Observed TCR beta diversity per million T cells went down as age went up. This fall followed a roughly linear course with age.

On this clonotype itself: Its antigen remains unidentified.

Extracted total RNA amounted to at least 5.5 micrograms for each sample. The junction had 9 bases not matched to a gene; V was cut back by 5 bases and J by 7 bases. Germline V gene data show CDR1 as DFQATT and CDR2 as SNEGSKA (reference sequence). CDR3 size: 16 residues. With a J-beta primer mix and a sample-barcoded 5' primer, a second PCR ran about 7 to 12 cycles. A tag from a template-switch adaptor with 12 random nucleotides marked each cDNA molecule. TCRdb itself ran the 5' RACE reads through MiXCR, one entry per CDR3 protein. This sample has over 1,500,000 distinct CDR3 sequences; around 42% occur once, and the top ten carry about 23%.

The clonotype was recovered from a human donor in good health. The sample comprised blood. The gene calls are TRBV20-1 and TRBJ2-1; 15 nucleotides match TRBD2. The CDR3 DNA follows: TGCAGTGCTTGGACTAGCGGGGGGGAGAATGTTAATGAGCAGTTCTTC. Translated, it gives CSAWTSGGENVNEQFF.